This TCR beta chain was retrieved from a study of cytomegalovirus exposure and HLA in healthy donors. Study-wide points: Later on, analysis showed that most CMV-associated TCR beta chains appeared to be HLA-restricted. Diagnosis of cytomegalovirus status made by the classifier reportedly showed high specificity and sensitivity.

Turning to this clone: What it recognizes is unknown.

The PCR was carried out with 60 Vbeta primers and 13 Jbeta primers. Sequencing was performed with immunoSEQ multiplex PCR; in TCRdb, only in-frame clones are kept and a portion is missing. The table has more than 100,000 clones, 80% seen once. At sampling all donors were nominally healthy, likely with unrecorded immune exposures. Germline CDR1 reads SGHRS; CDR2 reads YFSETQ. The CDR3 has 14 amino acids. Trimming cost V 2 bases and J 2 bases; bases outside gene matches: 1. What was sequenced was PBMCs. This TCR came from a man between 35 and 55 years old in good health and CMV-seronegative. The chain couples TRBV5-1 to TRBJ2-3, with 8 bases matching TRBD2. As DNA, the CDR3 is TGCGCCAGCAGCTTCGGACTAGCCACAGATACGCAGTATTTT. Protein sequence: CASSFGLATDTQYF. The full variable domain, completed using reference TRBV5-1 and TRBJ2-3, is KAGVTQTPRYLIKTRGQQVTLSCSPISGHRSVSWYQQTPGQGLQFLFEYFSETQRNKGNFPGRFSGRQFSNSRSEMNVSTLELGDSALYLCASSFGLATDTQYFGPGTRLTVL.